Below, 5 T cell receptor beta chains from the same sample are listed, as sequenced in a study of human T cells and chemical hapten exposure. Each CDR3 protein is one row after TCRdb ran MiXCR on the RACE reads. The sample lists about 47,000 distinct CDR3 sequences; 4.4% were seen once. Time point described: healthy volunteer bleed at 2 weeks. The authors' total RNA extraction used unfractionated whole blood. Source material: whole blood. The source is a human donor in good health. Some clones in this sample may be carry-over from other donors' samples.

This clonotype was picked up many times. This chain joins TRBV28 and TRBJ1-5, with 9 bases identical to TRBD1. The CDR3 consists of 15 residues. The germline CDR1 and CDR2 sequences are MDHEN and SYDVKM. V was pared by 6 bases and J by 4 bases, with 7 bases of the junction left unmatched. The CDR3 region has the DNA TGTGCCAGCAGCTGGAACAGGGGGCGAAATCAGCCCCAGCATTTT. It yields the protein CASSWNRGRNQPQHF.

This clonotype was picked up many times. The chain recombines TRBV12-3 or TRBV12-4 with TRBJ1-1; TRBD1 might be the D (5 bases). Trimming left V 3 bases short and J 1 base short, with 6 bases between. The CDR3 covers 13 residues. The CDR3: CASSLGTNTEAFF. CDR3 DNA: TGTGCCAGCAGTTTGGGGACGAACACTGAAGCTTTCTTT.

At least ten counts were recorded for this clonotype. The V and J genes are TRBV9 and TRBJ2-3; weak D call: TRBD1 (5 bases). Trimming stripped 4 bases from V and 6 bases from J, with 18 bases between. From germline, CDR1 is SGDLS and CDR2 YYNGEE. This CDR3 is 15 amino acids long. The CDR3 nucleotides are TGTGCCAGCAGCCCTGTTACTCAGGGTAGTGATACGCAGTATTTT. It yields the protein CASSPVTQGSDTQYF.

This clonotype was detected many times. The rearrangement uses TRBV7-8 and TRBJ1-3; no clear D gene. Per germline, CDR1 SGHVS and CDR2 FQNEAQ. V lost 1 base and J lost 2, with 12 bases in between. The CDR3 is made up of 16 amino acids. The CDR3 loop is CASSLGAGNTGNTIYF. The CDR3 coding sequence is TGTGCCAGCAGCTTAGGAGCGGGGAATACTGGAAACACCATATATTTT.

This clonotype was seen many times. Here the CDR3 reads CASSPSVAGPLAQYF. CDR3 nucleotides: TGCGCCAGCAGCCCGAGCGTAGCGGGCCCACTGGCGCAGTATTTT. This chain connects TRBV5-1 to TRBJ2-3; TRBD2 matches 7 bases. The CDR3 is made up of 15 amino acids. V lost 4 bases to trimming and J lost 10 bases; unmatched junction nucleotides: 15. The germline gives CDR1 SGHRS, CDR2 YFSETQ.